A selection of T cell receptor beta chains follows, all from one sample in a study of molecular identifiers for immune sequencing clone quantification. TCRdb used MiXCR to reprocess the PCR reads, holding one entry per CDR3 protein. The sample carries 250,000 to 400,000 distinct CDR3 sequences, about 21% recorded once. What was sequenced was naive CD8+ T cells from blood, with Jurkat cell RNA spiked in. The receptors come from a human donor in good health. Some libraries in this study had Jurkat cell RNA spiked in. Each CDR3 is given with its conserved first and last residue. Where a row states a size, it is once, few, many or the class of an expanded clone; other rows omit it.

- TRBJ2-7 TRBV7-9 CASSFPGHQVEQYF
many TRBJ2-5 TRBV23-1 CASSRGDRGFQYF
many TRBJ2-3 TRBV6-5 CASSYGAPGPSTDTQYF
many TRBJ1-1 TRBV18 CASSPPVFTAEAFF
many TRBJ2-1 TRBV2 CASSAATSGRLSGEQFF
many TRBJ2-7 TRBV6-2/TRBV6-3 CASSRHGGERHEQYF
few TRBJ2-3 TRBV12-3/TRBV12-4 CASSSPDRPDTQYF
many TRBJ2-7 TRBV28 CASSPRLRSYEQYF
many TRBJ2-7 TRBV6-6 CASTGGAREQYF
- TRBJ2-3 TRBV15 CATSRVPSGGSTDTQYF
many TRBJ2-7 TRBV7-9 CASSRTVSSYEQYF
- TRBJ2-1 TRBV7-9 CASSGTTGPSPYNEQFF
- TRBJ2-1 TRBV28 CASSPLGAYEQFF
many TRBJ2-2 TRBV19 CASIREANTGELFF
many TRBJ2-7 TRBV27 CASSLGTGGFEQYF
many TRBJ2-2 TRBV29-1 CRQGGPTGELFF
few TRBJ2-7 TRBV20-1 CSAETPRGYEQYF
many TRBJ2-5 TRBV5-1 CASSSQGGPAGPETQYF
- TRBJ1-1 TRBV3-1 CASSPQKSDRFNTEAFF
many TRBJ2-7 TRBV5-5 CASSLGQGRSEQYF
- TRBJ2-3 TRBV12-3/TRBV12-4 CASSPSGGEIHF
many TRBJ2-5 TRBV12-3/TRBV12-4 CASSPLFLGGAYQETQYF